This T cell receptor (beta chain) was sequenced for a study of response to subunit inactivated influenza vaccine. Study findings and constraints: There was a suggestion from the authors that each seasonal influenza vaccination recruits few new T cells.

TCRdb fed the RT-PCR reads into MiXCR, producing one record per CDR3 protein. The sample has over 800,000 distinct CDR3 sequences, around 21% seen once. Germline loops: CDR1 SGHKS, CDR2 YYEKEE (reference sequence). Trimming shortened V by 2 bases and J by 0 bases, and 10 bases separated the two germline ends. The CDR3 length is 15 residues. This clonotype was detected a few times. The antigen remains undetermined. The chain carries TRBV5-5 and TRBJ2-3, with D uncertain. Source: PBMCs from blood, taken 4 to 6 days after vaccination. This clonotype was obtained from a man aged 45-65 years who received an inactivated influenza vaccine. The CDR3 region is CASSFNTVSTDTQYF. In nucleotides, the CDR3 is TGTGCCAGCAGCTTTAACACAGTAAGCACAGATACGCAGTATTTT.